This T cell receptor beta chain emerged from a study of neurological immune-mediated disorders. Overall study findings and caveats: The most TCR clonal expansion was seen in HTLV-1-associated myelopathy, whereas the least was seen in multiple sclerosis, below the level in healthy controls.

The V and J ends lost 5 bases and 6 bases, in that order; junction bases with no gene match: 9. The CDR3 totals 15 residues. Germline V gives CDR1 KGHDR, CDR2 SFDVKD. Template-switch 5'RACE cDNA synthesis added a 10-nucleotide unique molecular identifier. TCRdb recomputed calls from the 5' RACE reads with MiXCR, one row per CDR3 protein. The top ten clones hold 9.5% to 10% of a sample with about 71,000 distinct CDR3 sequences, about 10% of them seen once. Time point defined: longitudinal time-point 1 (baseline). This clonotype has ten or more counts. The antigen remains undetermined. This clonotype was obtained from a young man in good health. Specimen: PBMCs. The genes are TRBV24-1 and TRBJ2-1, with 7 bases fitting TRBD1. The CDR3 DNA follows: TGTGCCACCAGTGTCCCCAGGGGGTTAGGCAATGAGCAGTTCTTC. It yields the protein CATSVPRGLGNEQFF.